Each of the 16 T cell receptor beta chains below was sequenced from the same sample in a study of metastatic and nonmetastatic thyroid tumors. With MiXCR, TCRdb called clones anew from the PCR reads. The sample holds 30,000 to 40,000 clones, 20% to 25% seen once. Patients had received no treatment of any kind before thyroid surgery. The sample taken for sequencing was tumor tissue. All receptors come from a male donor with papillary thyroid cancer or a benign thyroid nodule (not recorded which). Some clones in this sample may be carry-over from other donors' samples.

This clone was picked up many times. The chain uses TRBV10-3 and TRBJ2-2, with 9 bases that match TRBD2. This CDR3 comprises 14 residues. Looked up from germline, CDR1 is ENHRY and CDR2 is SYGVKD. With V trimmed by 8 bases and J by 3 bases, 4 bases remained unmatched. The CDR3 coding sequence is TGTGCCATCGGGCGACTAGCGGACACCGGGGAGCTGTTTTTT. This encodes CAIGRLADTGELFF.

This clone occurred many times. A much larger clone is a single base away; this may be a read error. V is TRBV11-2 and J is TRBJ2-7; no reliable D call. The CDR3 sequence is 12 residues long. Germline loops: CDR1 SGHAT, CDR2 FQNNGV. CDR3 loop: CASSLMSCEQYF. DNA for the CDR3: TGTGCCAGCAGCTTAATGTCCTGCGAGCAGTACTTC. The whole variable domain, filled in from reference TRBV11-2 and TRBJ2-7, reads EAGVAQSPRYKIIEKRQSVAFWCNPISGHATLYWYQQILGQGPKLLIQFQNNGVVDDSQLPKDRFSAERLKGVDSTLKIQPAKLEDSAVYLCASSLMSCEQYFGPGTRLTVT.

V is TRBV27 and J is TRBJ2-7; D is perhaps TRBD2 (6 bases). The germline CDR1 and CDR2 sequences are MNHEY and SMNVEV (reference sequence). The CDR3 totals 14 residues. The V end was cut by 5 bases, the J end by 2 bases, with 13 bases between. CDR3 amino acids: CASSRRENPYEQYF. DNA for the CDR3: TGTGCCAGCAGTAGGCGGGAAAATCCCTACGAGCAGTACTTC.

The chain has TRBV6-1 and TRBJ2-1; D is unresolved. The CDR3 loop spans 11 amino acids. Germline loops: CDR1 MNHNS, CDR2 SASEGT. Trimming took 3 bases from V and 9 from J, leaving 6 bases between them. The DNA for the CDR3 is TGTGCCAGCAGTGATAGGGCTGAGCAGTTCTTC. Its translation: CASSDRAEQFF.

J is TRBJ2-1 and V is TRBV27; tentative D call: TRBD1 (5 bases). From germline, CDR1 is MNHEY and CDR2 SMNVEV (reference sequence). This CDR3 comprises 14 residues. V lost 7 bases, J lost 5 bases, and 15 bases lay in between. The CDR3 sequence is CASTPGAVHNEQFF. In DNA form, the CDR3 reads TGTGCCAGCACCCCTGGGGCCGTCCACAATGAGCAGTTCTTC.

This clone has more than one count but fewer than ten. The chain joins TRBV28 to TRBJ2-1; unclear D gene. This CDR3 has 12 amino acids. In germline, CDR1 is MDHEN, CDR2 SYDVKM. Trimming shortened V by 4 bases and J by 5 bases, and 6 bases separated the two germline ends. The CDR3 protein is CASSWVNNEQFF. The CDR3 DNA reads TGTGCCAGCAGTTGGGTTAACAATGAGCAGTTCTTC.

Many counts were recorded for this clone. The J gene is TRBJ2-1, the V gene TRBV9; D is possibly TRBD2 (6 bases). The V end lost 0 bases, the J end lost 9 bases, and 13 bases lay between the germline ends. The CDR3 totals 14 residues. Germline CDR1 reads SGDLS; CDR2 reads YYNGEE. CDR3 in amino acids: CASSVDPGDGEQFF. CDR3 DNA: TGTGCCAGCAGCGTAGATCCGGGGGATGGTGAGCAGTTCTTC.

This clone appeared a few times. The genes are TRBV27 and TRBJ2-7; 7 nucleotides align to TRBD2. V shed 5 bases, J shed 3 bases, and the junction held 4 bases outside the gene matches. The CDR3 runs to 13 residues. The germline V gene has CDR1 MNHEY and CDR2 SMNVEV (reference sequence). This CDR3 is CASSPTGGYEQYF. The CDR3 DNA is TGTGCCAGCAGTCCGACGGGGGGCTACGAGCAGTACTTC.

The CDR3 sequence: CASSYVLGQGEVEQFF. CDR3 nucleotides: TGTGCCAGCAGTTACGTTCTGGGACAGGGAGAAGTCGAGCAGTTCTTC. This chain joins TRBV11-1 and TRBJ2-1, with 9 positions matching TRBD1. The CDR3 length is 16 residues. CDR1 SGHAT and CDR2 FQDESV come from the germline V gene (reference sequence). V lost 6 bases, J lost 10 bases, and 16 bases stayed unmatched.

On this clone: One junction end disagrees with the germline gene, perhaps due to a read error. The chain is built from TRBV6-1 and TRBJ2-2; possible D gene TRBD1, 6 bases. The CDR3 totals 15 residues. CDR1 and CDR2 from the germline V gene are MNHNS and SASEGT. The DNA for the CDR3 is TGTGCCAGCAGCGCCGGGACATTGAACACCGGTGAGCTGCTTTTT. This translates into CASSAGTLNTGELLF.

By sample fraction, this clone is medium-sized. This CDR3 fails to terminate in the conserved phenylalanine or tryptophan, so it likely reflects a read error. The DNA is left out, because the CDR3 cannot be placed on it with certainty; the CDR3 is given as TCRdb lists it. This chain connects TRBV6-1 to TRBJ2-7; the DNA was not compared with TRBD1, the D call given in the table. In germline, CDR1 is MNHNS, CDR2 SASEGT. 12 amino acids form the CDR3, both terminal residues included. This CDR3 reads CASSEGLTGWWL.

In this sample, this clone turned up once. V gene TRBV7-6 combines with J gene TRBJ1-2; tentatively, D is TRBD1 (5 bases). Trimming cost V 0 bases and J 8 bases, with 10 bases left between them. CDR1 and CDR2 from the germline V gene are SGHVS and FNYEAQ. The CDR3 runs 13 residues. The CDR3 protein is CASSLAAGRGYTF. For the CDR3, the DNA is TGTGCCAGCAGCTTAGCGGCAGGGCGAGGCTACACCTTC.

CDR3 bases: TGCGCCAGCAGCCAAGAACGGGCAGGGGGAGGCCTTTACGAGCAGTACTTC. As protein: CASSQERAGGGLYEQYF. This chain links TRBV4-3 with TRBJ2-7, with TRBD1 as a possible D gene (7 bases). Trimming took 0 bases from V and 4 from J, leaving 19 bases between them. Germline loops: CDR1 LGHNA, CDR2 YSLEER. There are 17 residues in the CDR3.

This clone was seen many times. V is TRBV2 and J is TRBJ2-5, with TRBD2 matching over 13 bases. CDR3 length equals 15 residues. The V gene's germline CDR1 is SNHLY and CDR2 FYNNEI. J gave up 4 bases and V 7 bases, and 6 bases lay outside the gene matches. CDR3: CASNLGLAGSETQYF. CDR3 nucleotides: TGTGCCAGCAACCTGGGACTAGCGGGATCAGAGACCCAGTACTTC.

For the CDR3, the DNA is TGTGCCAGCACCAAAATTCCGGATCAAGCCTACGAGCAGTACTTC. Protein: CASTKIPDQAYEQYF. This chain joins TRBV6-2 or TRBV6-3 and TRBJ2-7; D unresolved. The CDR3 consists of 15 residues. Trimming pared 7 bases from V and 2 bases from J, leaving 18 bases between. Germline V gene lookup returns CDR1 MNHEY and CDR2 SVGEGT.

This clone appeared many times. The chain is built from TRBV2 and TRBJ2-5, with a tentative D call TRBD1 (6 bases). Trimming removed 6 bases at V and 2 bases at J, with 16 bases between. Germline CDR1 reads SNHLY; CDR2 reads FYNNEI. The CDR3 runs to 15 residues. CDR3 coding DNA: TGTGCCAGCAGAGCCTTGGACAGCCCACAAGAGACCCAGTACTTC. Translation: CASRALDSPQETQYF.